Presented here are 2 T cell receptor beta chains from one specimen sequenced in a study of T cells in Graves' hyperthyroidism and ophthalmopathy. The investigators amplified TCR beta CDR3 regions from RNA transcripts. HTBI primers were used for first-round RT-PCR of the TCR CDR3. TCRdb itself ran the multiplex PCR reads through MiXCR, one entry per CDR3 protein. This table has approximately 520,000 distinct CDR3 sequences, roughly a quarter appearing once. Sequenced sample: blood. The receptors were sampled from a woman in her thirties with Graves' ophthalmopathy.

The table lists this clonotype with many counts. This chain uses TRBV7-6 with TRBJ2-5; 7 bases fit TRBD2. Germline CDR1 and CDR2: SGHVS and FNYEAQ. This CDR3 comprises 17 residues. The ends lost 2 bases at V and 1 base at J; junction bases unmatched: 10. This CDR3 reads CASSLPLRTSSQETQYF. The CDR3 bases are TGTGCCAGCAGCTTACCTCTTCGGACTAGTTCCCAAGAGACCCAGTACTTC.

This clonotype was observed a few times. The chain has TRBV3-1 and TRBJ2-6; D tentatively reads TRBD1 or TRBD2 (5 bases each). The CDR3 extends over 17 amino acids. Between the trimmed V and J ends, which lost 0 bases and 6 bases, there was a span of 15 bases. Germline V lookup: CDR1 LGHDT, CDR2 YNNKEL (reference sequence). The chain's CDR3 is CASSQEGAGRVANVLTF. In DNA, the CDR3 is TGTGCCAGCAGCCAAGAAGGTGCAGGGCGGGTGGCCAACGTCCTGACTTTC.